The entry below describes one T cell receptor beta chain. Its antigen is undetermined. Only in-frame clones appear in the TCRdb table, and some are missing; sequencing was by immunoSEQ multiplex PCR. Of 12,000 or so clones listed, around 84% are singletons. CDR1 is SGHVS and CDR2 is FNYEAQ in the germline V gene. The V and J ends lost 4 bases and 1 base respectively, with 8 bases between them. The length of the CDR3 is 13 residues. The sample is drawn from a study of OX40 agonist ivuxolimab in advanced cancers. Study background: Across the patients, intravenous ivuxolimab was delivered every 2 weeks at 0.01 to 10 mg/kg. Study results and limitations: Normalized T-cell clonal expansion was also low in some nonresponders. Averaged across samples, CD8+ T cells carried more expanded clones than CD4+ did.

Patients who had autoimmune disease history or got systemic immunosuppression were left out. The sample consisted of CD4+ or CD8+ T cells sorted from blood, taken in a trial of the OX40 agonist ivuxolimab. The receptor comes from an adult with an advanced solid tumor such as melanoma, head and neck, liver or kidney cancer. The rearrangement joins TRBV7-6 to TRBJ2-7; D unclear. The CDR3 sequence: CASSSKYSYEQYF. CDR3 nucleotide sequence: TGTGCCAGCAGCTCCAAGTATTCCTACGAGCAGTACTTC. Supplemented by reference TRBV7-6 and TRBJ2-7, the full variable domain reads GAGVSQSPRYKVTKRGQDVALRCDPISGHVSLYWYRQALGQGPEFLTYFNYEAQQDKSGLPNDRFSAERPEGSISTLTIQRTEQRDSAMYRCASSSKYSYEQYFGPGTRLTVT.